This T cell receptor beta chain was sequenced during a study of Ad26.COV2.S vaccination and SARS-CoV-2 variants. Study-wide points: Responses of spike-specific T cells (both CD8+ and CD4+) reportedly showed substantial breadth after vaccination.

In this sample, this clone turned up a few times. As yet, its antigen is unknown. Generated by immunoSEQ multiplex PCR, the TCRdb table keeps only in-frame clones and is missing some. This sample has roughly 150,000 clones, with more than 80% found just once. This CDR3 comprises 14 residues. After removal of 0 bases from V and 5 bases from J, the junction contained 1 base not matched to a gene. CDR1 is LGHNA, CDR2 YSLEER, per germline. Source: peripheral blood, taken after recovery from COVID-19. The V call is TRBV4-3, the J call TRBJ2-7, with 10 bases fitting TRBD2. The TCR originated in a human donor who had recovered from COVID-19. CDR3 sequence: CASSQDLAGDEQYF. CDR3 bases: TGCGCCAGCAGCCAAGACCTAGCGGGAGACGAGCAGTACTTC.